These T cell receptor beta chains were read from a single sample in a study of blood T cell repertoires in COVID-19. Profiling relied on immunoSEQ multiplex PCR, and the TCRdb table lists in-frame clones only, not all of them. This repertoire shows more than 85,000 clones, just over 90% found once; its top ten account for over 0.95%. Sequenced material: peripheral blood. These TCRs come from a man aged 55 to 69 with acute or convalescent COVID-19. The CDR3 runs from the conserved cysteine through the conserved F or W. A D gene is named only where the DNA matches it firmly. Rows give clone size only sometimes, using once, few, many, or a class for an expanded clone.

clone_size j_call d_call v_call cdr3_aa cdr3_nt
- TRBJ2-3 - TRBV6-6 CASSYGRDTQYF TGTGCCAGCAGTTACGGGAGAGATACGCAGTATTTT
- TRBJ2-3 - TRBV10-1 CASSESVGEEDTQYF TGCGCCAGCAGTGAGTCGGTCGGGGAGGAGGATACGCAGTATTTT
- TRBJ1-6 - TRBV11-2 CASSNPTEYSYNSPLHF TGTGCCAGCAGTAACCCGACAGAATACTCCTATAATTCACCCCTCCACTTT
once TRBJ2-1 TRBD2 TRBV6-5 CASKLAGGYYNEQFF TGTGCCAGCAAATTAGCGGGAGGCTATTACAATGAGCAGTTCTTC
- TRBJ2-6 - TRBV6-6 CASSDPTRGRALSGANVLTF TGTGCCAGCAGCGACCCAACCCGCGGCAGGGCCCTCTCTGGGGCCAACGTCCTGACTTTC
- TRBJ2-1 - TRBV19 CASSRSLFNEQFF TGTGCCAGTAGCCGATCACTTTTCAATGAGCAGTTCTTC
few TRBJ2-3 - TRBV5-1 CASSLSWAPTDTQYF TGCGCCAGCAGCTTGTCATGGGCCCCCACAGATACGCAGTATTTT
- TRBJ2-7 TRBD2 TRBV4-2 CASSQWGSGNPNLFYEQYF TGTGCCAGCAGCCAATGGGGGAGCGGGAACCCAAACCTATTCTACGAGCAGTACTTC
- TRBJ1-5 - TRBV30 CAWSQDLGNQPQHF TGTGCCTGGAGTCAGGATTTGGGCAATCAGCCCCAGCATTTT
- TRBJ2-1 - TRBV10-3 CAISSTDNEQFF TGTGCCATCAGTTCGACTGACAATGAGCAGTTCTTC
- TRBJ2-1 - TRBV7-3 CASSLLAQSNEQFF TGTGCCAGCAGCTTACTAGCGCAAAGCAATGAGCAGTTCTTC
- TRBJ2-2 TRBD2 TRBV9 CASSGEASGRALDTGELFF TGTGCCAGCAGCGGGGAAGCTAGCGGGAGGGCCCTCGACACCGGGGAGCTGTTTTTT
- TRBJ2-3 - TRBV7-8 CASSFVTGGGTDTQYF TGTGCCAGCAGCTTTGTTACAGGGGGGGGGACAGATACGCAGTATTTT
- TRBJ1-3 TRBD1 TRBV5-1 CASSQGTGDGNTIYF TGCGCCAGCAGTCAAGGGACAGGGGATGGAAACACCATATATTTT
- TRBJ2-1 - TRBV25-1 CASMGATYNEQFF TGTGCCAGCATGGGAGCCACCTACAATGAGCAGTTCTTC
- TRBJ2-1 TRBD2 TRBV27 CASSYPLSGGWGEQFF TGTGCCAGCAGTTATCCCTTGTCGGGAGGCTGGGGGGAGCAGTTCTTC
- TRBJ2-3 - TRBV2 CASKGSGADTQYF TGTGCCAGCAAGGGCTCAGGGGCAGATACGCAGTATTTT
- TRBJ1-1 - TRBV28 CASSFFRVNTEAFF TGTGCCAGCAGTTTCTTCAGGGTGAACACTGAAGCTTTCTTT
- TRBJ1-1 - TRBV7-8 CASSYKNAGTEAFF TGTGCCAGCAGCTACAAGAATGCGGGCACTGAAGCTTTCTTT
- TRBJ2-4 TRBD1 TRBV18 CASSPLKTGILAKNIQYF TGTGCCAGCTCACCTCTTAAGACAGGGATTCTAGCCAAAAACATTCAGTACTTC
- TRBJ1-2 - TRBV30 CAWSVGGNGYTF TGTGCCTGGAGTGTTGGAGGGAATGGCTACACCTTC
- TRBJ1-1 - TRBV20-1 CSATRGGEAFF TGCAGTGCCACTCGGGGAGGTGAAGCTTTCTTT
- TRBJ2-3 - TRBV19 CASSTRGRADTQYF TGTGCCAGTAGTACCAGGGGTCGGGCAGATACGCAGTATTTT
- TRBJ2-7 - TRBV19 CASSIDGASSSYEQYF TGTGCCAGTAGTATAGATGGAGCGTCTAGCTCCTACGAGCAGTACTTC
few TRBJ1-2 - TRBV5-4 CASSLWTLHGYGYTF TGTGCCAGCAGCTTATGGACATTGCATGGCTATGGCTACACCTTC
- TRBJ1-1 - TRBV5-5 CASSFSRQARQTEAFF TGTGCCAGCAGCTTCTCCCGACAGGCGAGGCAGACTGAAGCTTTCTTT
- TRBJ1-6 TRBD1 TRBV19 CASSPQQGAFNSPLHF TGTGCCAGTAGTCCTCAACAGGGGGCGTTTAATTCACCCCTCCACTTT
- TRBJ1-5 - TRBV15 CATSTQNQPQHF TGTGCCACCAGCACCCAAAATCAGCCCCAGCATTTT
- TRBJ2-2 - TRBV7-7 CASSRGYTGELFF TGTGCTAGCAGCCGAGGCTACACCGGGGAGCTGTTTTTT
- TRBJ1-1 - TRBV3-1/TRBV3-2 CASSHRRANTEAFF TGTGCCAGCAGCCATCGCAGGGCAAACACTGAAGCTTTCTTT
- TRBJ2-7 TRBD1 TRBV24-1 CATSDGTGPQGEQYF TGTGCCACCAGTGATGGGACAGGTCCCCAGGGAGAGCAGTACTTC
- TRBJ2-2 - TRBV5-1 CASSWTGTGELFF TGCGCCAGCAGCTGGACGGGAACCGGGGAGCTGTTTTTT
- TRBJ2-6 - TRBV28 CASSIRGPGANVLTF TGTGCCAGCAGCATCAGGGGCCCTGGGGCCAACGTCCTGACTTTC
- TRBJ1-5 - TRBV30 CAWSVTGHPGQPQHF TGTGCCTGGAGTGTCACAGGCCACCCCGGCCAGCCCCAGCATTTT
- TRBJ2-3 - TRBV28 CASSFYHTGDTDTQYF TGTGCCAGCAGTTTTTATCATACTGGTGACACAGATACGCAGTATTTT
once TRBJ1-4 - TRBV28 CASSFGRRGLFF TGTGCCAGCAGTTTTGGGCGGCGGGGCCTGTTTTTT
once TRBJ1-1 - TRBV2 CASTWWGGDTEAFF TGTGCCAGCACCTGGTGGGGAGGGGACACTGAAGCTTTCTTT
- TRBJ2-1 - TRBV5-4 CASSLQGYNEQFF TGTGCCAGCAGCTTGCAGGGCTACAATGAGCAGTTCTTC
- TRBJ1-1 - TRBV10-1 CASSGTLNTEAFF TGCGCCAGCAGTGGGACACTTAACACTGAAGCTTTCTTT
- TRBJ1-1 - TRBV18 CASSQDSWNTEAFF TGTGCCAGCTCACAGGACAGCTGGAACACTGAAGCTTTCTTT
- TRBJ1-1 - TRBV6-5 CASKGGIRMNTEAFF TGTGCCAGCAAAGGCGGGATCCGGATGAACACTGAAGCTTTCTTT
once TRBJ1-2 - TRBV4-2 CASSLIQGNYGYTF TGTGCCAGCAGCCTCATACAGGGTAACTATGGCTACACCTTC
- TRBJ1-6 TRBD1 TRBV6-6 CASASTGGGNSPLHF TGTGCCAGCGCCTCGACAGGGGGCGGAAATTCACCCCTCCACTTT
- TRBJ2-1 TRBD1 TRBV12-5 CASGFDQGATYNEQFF TGTGCTAGTGGTTTTGATCAGGGGGCAACCTACAATGAGCAGTTCTTC
once TRBJ2-5 - TRBV2 CASLQGLWETQYF TGTGCCAGCTTACAGGGTTTGTGGGAGACCCAGTACTTC
- TRBJ2-3 TRBD2 TRBV11-2 CASSRGGPDTQYF TGTGCCAGCAGCCGGGGGGGGCCAGATACGCAGTATTTT
- TRBJ1-5 - TRBV10-2 CASSEMGAAQPQHF TGCGCCAGCAGTGAAATGGGGGCAGCTCAGCCCCAGCATTTT
- TRBJ2-2 TRBD2 TRBV29-1 CSVGRTSGNTGELFF TGCAGCGTTGGTCGGACTAGCGGGAACACCGGGGAGCTGTTTTTT
- TRBJ2-5 - TRBV18 CASSPPDGGYWETQYF TGTGCCAGCTCACCACCGGATGGAGGGTACTGGGAGACCCAGTACTTC
- TRBJ1-2 TRBD1 TRBV20-1 CSARSGGSNTF TGCAGTGCTAGATCAGGGGGCAGTAACACCTTC
- TRBJ2-5 TRBD1 TRBV5-1 CASSSSGTEETQYF TGCGCCAGCAGCTCTTCCGGGACAGAAGAGACCCAGTACTTC
- TRBJ1-1 - TRBV10-3 CAISESAGFTEAFF TGTGCCATCAGTGAGTCCGCGGGTTTCACTGAAGCTTTCTTT
- TRBJ1-1 - TRBV7-2 CASSLDLGAMAEAFF TGTGCCAGCAGCTTAGATCTGGGGGCCATGGCTGAAGCTTTCTTT
- TRBJ2-2 - TRBV15 CATSRRQGPSGELFF TGTGCCACCAGCAGAAGGCAGGGGCCCTCCGGGGAGCTGTTTTTT
- TRBJ2-2 TRBD2 TRBV4-1 CASSRPLAGGTGELFF TGCGCCAGCAGCCGACCCCTAGCGGGAGGCACCGGGGAGCTGTTTTTT
- TRBJ1-6 - TRBV18 CASSPSLGGVSPLHF TGTGCCAGCTCCCCCTCCCTAGGAGGAGTTTCACCCCTCCACTTT